The sequence of this T cell receptor beta chain was determined in a study of cytomegalovirus exposure and HLA in healthy donors (dated by TCRdb to 2016 to 2017). Context from the whole study: According to an earlier analysis of around 600 of the donors, some 180 million T cells yielded 100 million or so unique TCR beta sequences and roughly 280 Gb of sequence data. In addition to the first cohort of approximately 670 subjects, a separate validation cohort of 130 or so different subjects was used. All discovery cohort repertoires had been generated on a single sequencing platform. Roughly 5 DR-DQ haplotypes were handled as single units for association and clustering, since linkage in the cohort was strong. The study aimed to test whether cataloging public T cell receptors could reveal signatures of past pathogen exposure. The study profiled the T cell repertoires of hundreds of subjects by immunosequencing and related them to cytomegalovirus serostatus. Among 398 genotyped donors of the cohort, an average of around 240,000 unique TCR beta nucleotide sequences was sequenced per donor, of which 15% to 20% were non-productive. Of the 300 to 400 genotyped donors, roughly 80% fell in the genetic ancestry cluster associated with self-reported Caucasian donors. Both class I and class II loci were covered by HLA typing, at four-digit resolution. Genome-wide SNP genotypes for about 60% of the roughly 700 donors were used in a later genetic analysis, which treated that subset as a discovery cohort. To predict cytomegalovirus infection status, the study combined high-throughput TCR immunosequencing, statistical association of individual TCRs with disease status, and machine learning. Donor age, sex, ethnicity and CMV serostatus were compiled together with the repertoire data. A later analysis re-analyzed previously published TCR beta repertoires from 650 to 800 donors and added high-resolution HLA genotyping to study TCR occurrence patterns. The number of typed donors differed by locus: 629-630 for A, B, C, DRB1 and DQB1; approximately 540 for DQA1; 606 for DPA1; and around 450 for DPB1. Rather than drawing on any new phenotypic data, the later analysis identified candidate immune exposures from TCR beta sequences and the way those sequences occurred across donors. In an earlier analysis of around 540 of the donors, high-throughput TCR beta sequencing was used to judge whether each TCR beta V gene segment behaved as functional or pseudogenic. An early release covering roughly 600 HLA-typed donors comprised 250 to 350 gigabases of sequencing data and 65 million to 100 million unique TCR sequences.

The germline V gene (reference sequence) specifies LNHDA as CDR1 and SQIVND as CDR2. The CDR3 numbers 17 residues from cysteine through phenylalanine. Just the 51-base CDR3 DNA is kept, in frame starting at base 1. V and J are trimmed by 1 base and 3 bases, and the gene matches miss 5 bases of the junction. The library was generated by the immunoSEQ multiplex PCR assay. For the multiplex PCR, a mixture combining 60 forward primers for TCR Vbeta segments and 13 reverse primers for TCR Jbeta segments was used. The CDR3 region of rearranged TCR beta genes was amplified from genomic DNA by a multiplex PCR assay. The amplified TCR beta libraries were sequenced on the Illumina HiSeq System as 87-base-pair reads. As for the authors' bioinformatics: Across the 670 or so repertoires, a later analysis counted 80 million or so unique TCR beta chains, roughly 11 million of which were shared by at least two donors. Raw reads were error-corrected and collapsed into unique sequences by a nearest-neighbor algorithm in which closely related sequences were merged to remove PCR and sequencing errors. V, D and J gene segments were assigned by aligning CDR3 sequences to IMGT reference sequences. For a sequence to be retained, a match of at least six nucleotides was required to both a V gene segment and a J gene segment. Rearrangements were called productive when the CDR3 lacked stop codons and stayed in frame with V and J; all others were non-productive. CDR3 was defined by IMGT convention, running from the second conserved V-encoded cysteine to the conserved J-encoded phenylalanine. In an earlier analysis of 550 to 650 of the donors, sequences lacking an unambiguous match to a single V gene segment were excluded. In an earlier analysis of about 590 of the donors, a V segment was called functional when productive rearrangements were above 56.7%, and segregating when the standard deviation between donors exceeded 5%. A statistical classification framework was built for diagnosing cytomegalovirus status from the catalog of TCR beta chain sequences. In a later analysis, TCR nucleotide sequences were compared against IMGT/GENE-DB human TR gene sequences so that V and J genes could be assigned. The TCRdist pipeline was used in a later analysis to assign CDR3 sequences and most-parsimonious VDJ recombination scenarios. In a later analysis, each TCR beta chain was defined by its CDR3 amino acid sequence together with its V-gene family, and reads without a unique V-gene family were excluded. In a later analysis, some 600 highly shared, low-generation-probability nucleotide sequences were removed to address suspected cross-contamination and a sequencing artifact. In a later analysis, a clonal expansion index was calculated for each public chain from normalized within-repertoire ranks of inferred template counts. In a later analysis, generation probabilities were computed using a VDJ recombination model fitted to out-of-frame rearrangements, and the results were checked against IGoR. Hypergeometric tests were used in a later analysis to score TCR-TCR, TCR-HLA and TCR-CMV co-occurrence, with a repertoire-size bias correction applied to the TCR pairs. False discovery rates were estimated in a later analysis by permuting HLA or CMV assignments 20 times. In a later analysis, co-occurring TCRs were grouped with DBSCAN, and TCRdist sequence similarity was added when clustering was performed within HLA-allele-positive subsets. Repertoires with fewer than 30,000 or more than 120,000 public chains, plus five repertoires with anomalous nucleotide sharing, were excluded from co-occurrence clustering. Sourced from immuneACCESS, this table was stored by TCRdb with only in-frame sequences that have V and J called. A share of the clones is absent; for the studies checked, an unresolved V gene accounts for under half, and the remainder has no known explanation. D and trimming come from the DNA, and the V and J calls and clone size come from that table. This sample holds around 150,000 clones; approximately 8.9% were observed only once. 6% to 7.5% of the sample is in the top ten clones.

Worth noting for this clone: No antigen is known for it. Per-base quality was not reported, and no clone a single base away is much larger than it.

The cohort consisted of some 730 healthy bone marrow donors. At the time of sampling, every cohort member was nominally healthy, though immune exposures that went unrecorded were likely present. The donor was CMV seropositive and belonged to the group of around 300 seropositive cohort members. A peripheral blood sample was provided by each donor, and peripheral blood mononuclear cells were used for TCR beta sequencing. The Qiagen DNeasy Blood Extraction Kit was used to extract genomic DNA from the blood cell samples. The research as a whole found: Because HLA typing was missing for some donors at each locus, association tests included only the typed subset. Most CMV-associated TCR beta chains appeared to be HLA-restricted in a later analysis, and the HLA associations seemed to be driven largely by CMV exposure. A cluster of highly shared sequence variants was judged likely to represent a technical artifact of the sequencing pipeline. Correlated functional status among segregating V segments might be attributable to linkage disequilibrium, but an unknown experimental factor could not be ruled out. A later genetic analysis associated a missense DCLRE1C variant with V-gene and J-gene trimming of TCR beta chains, and an independent cohort replicated the association. An earlier analysis of some 560 of the donors showed that most TCR beta V segments appeared in productive rearrangements either about 87% or about 30% of the time, which broadly matched IMGT annotations. For the cohort, immune exposure information was limited to CMV serostatus. A later analysis associated 16,951 TCR beta sequences with specific HLA alleles at a false discovery rate of 0.05. When HLA alleles, especially DR and DQ, strongly co-occurred, TCR associations were difficult to assign to individual alleles. Some IMGT-functional V segments, including TRBV6-2 and TRBV6-3, could not be distinguished by the 87-base-pair reads and were therefore excluded. The earlier analysis of almost 600 of the donors excluded roughly 17 rarely observed V segments, including chromosome 9 orphons, because counts were too low. In both the original and validation cohorts, the classifier was reported to diagnose cytomegalovirus status with high specificity and sensitivity. A further reported finding was that TCR beta sequences accurately predicted the HLA-A and HLA-B alleles for most subjects in the first cohort. The authors suggested that the approach could potentially be extended to other disease states and immunological phenotypes. According to a later genetic analysis, donors in an Asian-associated ancestry cluster had fewer N-insertions in productive TCRs than the roughly 670-donor mean. A later analysis reported that several top co-occurrence clusters appeared linked to parvovirus B19, influenza, CMV and Epstein-Barr virus. In a later analysis, the rate of TCR association differed among HLA loci, with DRB1 alleles having the most associated TCRs and HLA-C alleles having the fewest. While some public TCRs were present in many individuals, most TCR sequences turned up only very rarely across donors. Sequencing depth was assumed to be roughly uniform across donors in the presence/absence analyses, though that assumption may not hold. In vitro tests confirmed that a few of the cytomegalovirus-associated TCR beta chains recognize cytomegalovirus antigens. A total of fewer than 200 TCR beta chains were listed by the study as associated with cytomegalovirus. This cohort had only TCR beta chains sequenced, and the lack of alpha or paired-chain data limited which features could be detected. In a later analysis, HLA-associated TCR beta chains showed more clonal expansion and lower generation probabilities than non-associated chains that were equally common.

Sequenced material: PBMCs. Recombination linked TRBV19 to TRBJ2-2; TRBD2 agrees with 10 junctional bases. This clonotype originated in a woman in her forties in good health and CMV-seropositive. The nucleotides read TGTGCCAGTAGTATAGGATTAGGGACTAGCGACACCGGGGAGCTGTTTTTT. Its product reads: CASSIGLGTSDTGELFF.